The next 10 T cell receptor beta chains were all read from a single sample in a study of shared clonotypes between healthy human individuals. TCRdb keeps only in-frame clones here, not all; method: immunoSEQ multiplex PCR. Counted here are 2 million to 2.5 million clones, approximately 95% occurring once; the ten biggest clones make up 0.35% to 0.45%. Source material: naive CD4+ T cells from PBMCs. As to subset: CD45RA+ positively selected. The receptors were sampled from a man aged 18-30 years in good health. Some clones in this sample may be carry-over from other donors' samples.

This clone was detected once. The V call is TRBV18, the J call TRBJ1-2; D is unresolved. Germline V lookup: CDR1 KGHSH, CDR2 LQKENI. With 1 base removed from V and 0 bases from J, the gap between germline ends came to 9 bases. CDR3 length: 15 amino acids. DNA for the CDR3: TGTGCCAGCTCACCACTACGAGAGGCTAACTATGGCTACACCTTC. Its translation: CASSPLREANYGYTF.

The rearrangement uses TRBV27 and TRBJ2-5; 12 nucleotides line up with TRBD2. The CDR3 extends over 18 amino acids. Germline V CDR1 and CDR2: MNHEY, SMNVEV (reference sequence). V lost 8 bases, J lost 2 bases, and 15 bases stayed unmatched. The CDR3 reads CASWYLTPGLAGQETQYF. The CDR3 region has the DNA TGTGCCAGCTGGTATTTGACACCGGGACTAGCGGGTCAAGAGACCCAGTACTTC.

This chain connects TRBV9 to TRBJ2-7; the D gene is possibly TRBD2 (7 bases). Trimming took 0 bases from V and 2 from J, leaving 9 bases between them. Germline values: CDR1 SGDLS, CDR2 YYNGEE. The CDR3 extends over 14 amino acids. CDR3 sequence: CASSVEGGPYEQYF. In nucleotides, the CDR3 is TGTGCCAGCAGCGTAGAGGGGGGGCCCTACGAGCAGTACTTC.

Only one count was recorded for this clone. In nucleotides, the CDR3 is TGTGCCAGCTGCCGAGGGGACGGAAGCTCCGCAACTAATGAAAAACTGTTTTTT. Translation: CASCRGDGSSATNEKLFF. The chain carries TRBV5-5 and TRBJ1-4; the D gene is possibly TRBD1 (5 bases). Germline CDR1 reads SGHKS; CDR2 reads YYEKEE (reference sequence). V dropped 7 bases and J dropped 0 bases, with 22 bases sitting between them. This CDR3 has 18 residues.

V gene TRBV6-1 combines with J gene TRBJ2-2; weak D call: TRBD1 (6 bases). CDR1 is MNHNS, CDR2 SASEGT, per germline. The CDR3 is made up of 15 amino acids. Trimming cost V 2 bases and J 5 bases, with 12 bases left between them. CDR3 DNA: TGTGCCAGCAGTGAAATGGGGGCAGGGACCGGGGAGCTGTTTTTT. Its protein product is CASSEMGAGTGELFF.

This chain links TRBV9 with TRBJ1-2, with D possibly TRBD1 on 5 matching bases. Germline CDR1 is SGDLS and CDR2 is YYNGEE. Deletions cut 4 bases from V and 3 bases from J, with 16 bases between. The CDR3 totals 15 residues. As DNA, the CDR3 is TGTGCCAGCAGCACAGGAGCCGGGACCTACTATGGCTACACCTTC. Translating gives CASSTGAGTYYGYTF.

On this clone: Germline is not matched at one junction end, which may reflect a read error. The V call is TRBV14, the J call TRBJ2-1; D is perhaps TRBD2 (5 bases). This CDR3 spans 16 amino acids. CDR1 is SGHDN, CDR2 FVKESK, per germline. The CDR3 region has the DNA TGTGCCAGCACCCAACTAGGCGCGAGCTCCTACAATGAGCAGTTCTTC. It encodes CASTQLGASSYNEQFF.

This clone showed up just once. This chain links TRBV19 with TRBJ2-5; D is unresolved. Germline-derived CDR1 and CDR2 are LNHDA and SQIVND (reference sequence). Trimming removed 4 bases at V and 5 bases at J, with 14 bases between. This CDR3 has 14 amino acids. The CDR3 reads CASSRTLVGETQYF. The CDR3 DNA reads TGTGCCAGTAGTAGGACCCTTGTCGGGGAGACCCAGTACTTC.

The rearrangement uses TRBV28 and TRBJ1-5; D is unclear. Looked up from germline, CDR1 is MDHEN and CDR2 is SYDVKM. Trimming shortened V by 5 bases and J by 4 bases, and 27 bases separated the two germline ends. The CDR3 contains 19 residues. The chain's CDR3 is CASSLLLIADRAKNQPQHF. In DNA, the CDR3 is TGTGCCAGCAGTCTACTCCTTATAGCGGATAGGGCCAAAAATCAGCCCCAGCATTTT.

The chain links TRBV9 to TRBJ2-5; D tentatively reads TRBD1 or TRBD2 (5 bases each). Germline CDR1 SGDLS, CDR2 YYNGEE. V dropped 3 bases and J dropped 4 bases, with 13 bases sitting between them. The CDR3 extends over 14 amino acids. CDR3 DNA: TGTGCCAGCAGCGAGGGGACCTACCGAGAGACCCAGTACTTC. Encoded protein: CASSEGTYRETQYF. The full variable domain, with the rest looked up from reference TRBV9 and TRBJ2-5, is DSGVTQTPKHLITATGQRVTLRCSPRSGDLSVYWYQQSLDQGLQFLIQYYNGEERAKGNILERFSAQQFPDLHSELNLSSLELGDSALYFCASSEGTYRETQYFGPGTRLLVL.